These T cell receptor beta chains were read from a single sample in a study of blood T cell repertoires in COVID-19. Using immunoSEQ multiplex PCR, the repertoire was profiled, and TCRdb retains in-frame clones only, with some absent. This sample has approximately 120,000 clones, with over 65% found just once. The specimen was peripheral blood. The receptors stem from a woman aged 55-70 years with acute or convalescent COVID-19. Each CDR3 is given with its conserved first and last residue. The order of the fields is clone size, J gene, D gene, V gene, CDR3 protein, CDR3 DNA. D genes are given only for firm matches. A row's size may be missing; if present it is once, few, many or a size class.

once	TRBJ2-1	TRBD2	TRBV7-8	CASSLVLSGGRPNEQFF	TGTGCCAGCAGCTTAGTTCTCTCGGGGGGGCGCCCCAATGAGCAGTTCTTC
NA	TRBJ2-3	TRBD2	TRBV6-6	CASSQDVAGGTQYF	TGTGCCAGCAGTCAGGATGTAGCGGGGGGTACGCAGTATTTT
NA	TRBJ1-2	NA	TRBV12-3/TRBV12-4	CASRAGLGYTF	TGTGCCAGCAGGGCAGGGTTAGGCTACACCTTC
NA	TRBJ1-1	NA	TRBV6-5	CASRRQQGGATEAFF	TGTGCCAGCCGGCGACAGCAGGGTGGGGCAACTGAAGCTTTCTTT
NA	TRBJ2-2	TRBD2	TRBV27	CASSLLAGGTGELFF	TGTGCCAGCAGTCTGCTAGCGGGGGGCACCGGGGAGCTGTTTTTT
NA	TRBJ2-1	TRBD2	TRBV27	CASSWVAGGVSSYNEQFF	TGTGCCAGCAGTTGGGTAGCGGGGGGCGTAAGCTCCTACAATGAGCAGTTCTTC
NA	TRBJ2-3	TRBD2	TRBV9	CASSVGTSGGFTQGSQYF	TGTGCCAGCAGCGTAGGGACTAGCGGGGGCTTCACACAGGGATCGCAGTATTTT
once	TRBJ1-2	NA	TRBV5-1	CASSLSPEAGLHGYTF	TGCGCCAGCAGCTTATCCCCCGAAGCAGGGCTGCATGGCTACACCTTC
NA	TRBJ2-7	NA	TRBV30	CAWTGGPSLYEQYF	TGTGCCTGGACCGGGGGGCCATCTCTTTACGAGCAGTACTTC
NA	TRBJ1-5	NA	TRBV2	CASSEGRAEAQPQHF	TGTGCCAGCAGTGAAGGGAGGGCGGAGGCTCAGCCCCAGCATTTT
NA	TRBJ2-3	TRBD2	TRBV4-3	CASSQLAGTSARDTQYF	TGCGCCAGCAGCCAACTAGCCGGGACTAGCGCAAGGGATACGCAGTATTTT
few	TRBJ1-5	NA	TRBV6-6	CASSPTGNSADNQPQHF	TGTGCCAGCAGTCCTACAGGGAATTCTGCCGATAATCAGCCCCAGCATTTT
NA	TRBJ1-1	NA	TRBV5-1	CASSLEGRAEAFF	TGCGCCAGCAGCTTAGAGGGCCGGGCTGAAGCTTTCTTT
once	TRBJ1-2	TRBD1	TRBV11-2	CASSSTGGPVYGYTF	TGTGCCAGCAGCTCGACAGGGGGGCCAGTCTATGGCTACACCTTC
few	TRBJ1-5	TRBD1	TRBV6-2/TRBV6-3	CASSYRQGPLNQPQHF	TGTGCCAGCAGTTACCGACAGGGCCCCCTCAATCAGCCCCAGCATTTT
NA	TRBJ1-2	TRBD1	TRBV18	CASSPPGTGGLGYTF	TGTGCCAGCTCACCTCCCGGGACAGGGGGACTTGGCTACACCTTC
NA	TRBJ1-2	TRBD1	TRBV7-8	CASSLGGRQGPYGYTF	TGTGCCAGCAGCTTAGGAGGTCGACAGGGCCCCTATGGCTACACCTTC
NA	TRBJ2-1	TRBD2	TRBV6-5	CASNLAGVLNEQFF	TGTGCCAGCAACCTAGCGGGAGTGTTAAATGAGCAGTTCTTC
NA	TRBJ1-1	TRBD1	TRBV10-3	CATTPGQGVNTEAFF	TGTGCCACAACGCCGGGACAGGGGGTGAACACTGAAGCTTTCTTT
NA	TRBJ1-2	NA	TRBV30	CARTGTSNYGYTF	TGTGCCCGAACAGGGACCTCTAACTATGGCTACACCTTC
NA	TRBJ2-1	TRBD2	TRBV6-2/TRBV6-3	CASSPSGGGPYNEQFF	TGTGCCAGCAGCCCTAGCGGGGGCGGCCCGTACAATGAGCAGTTCTTC
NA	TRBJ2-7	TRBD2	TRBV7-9	CASSLSRGSEYEQYF	TGTGCCAGCAGCTTATCGCGCGGGAGTGAGTACGAGCAGTACTTC
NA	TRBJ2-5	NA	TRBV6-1	CASSGGPRPETQYF	TGTGCCAGCAGTGGCGGCCCCCGTCCTGAGACCCAGTACTTC
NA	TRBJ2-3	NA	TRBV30	CAWTGISSTDTQYF	TGTGCCTGGACCGGGATCTCTAGCACAGATACGCAGTATTTT
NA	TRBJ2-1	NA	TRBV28	CASSLRGSSYNEQFF	TGTGCCAGCAGTCTGAGGGGGAGCTCCTACAATGAGCAGTTCTTC
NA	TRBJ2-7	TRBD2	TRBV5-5	CASSLTSGETYEQYF	TGTGCCAGCAGCCTAACTAGCGGAGAAACCTACGAGCAGTACTTC
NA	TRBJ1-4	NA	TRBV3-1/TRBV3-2	CASSPPIGTNEKLFF	TGTGCCAGCAGCCCGCCCATCGGGACTAATGAAAAACTGTTTTTT
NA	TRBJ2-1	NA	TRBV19	CASSIGRVFYNEQFF	TGTGCCAGTAGTATAGGCAGGGTGTTCTACAATGAGCAGTTCTTC
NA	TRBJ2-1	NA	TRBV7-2	CASSSRTLGANEQFF	TGTGCCAGCAGCTCGAGGACTTTGGGAGCCAATGAGCAGTTCTTC
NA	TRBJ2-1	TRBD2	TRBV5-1	CASSLGGSWDEQFF	TGCGCCAGCAGCTTAGGCGGGAGTTGGGATGAGCAGTTCTTC
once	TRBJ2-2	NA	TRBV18	CASSPPVRGTGELFF	TGTGCCAGCTCACCACCCGTACGAGGCACCGGGGAGCTGTTTTTT
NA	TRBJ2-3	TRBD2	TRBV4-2	CASSQDREGADTQYF	TGTGCCAGCAGCCAAGATAGGGAGGGCGCAGATACGCAGTATTTT
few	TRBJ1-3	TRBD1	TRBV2	CASKKGQLLNTIYF	TGTGCCAGCAAGAAGGGACAGTTGCTAAACACCATATATTTT
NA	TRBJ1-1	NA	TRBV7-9	CASSLTMPGNTEAFF	TGTGCCAGCAGCTTAACAATGCCAGGGAACACTGAAGCTTTCTTT
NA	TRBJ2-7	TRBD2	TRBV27	CASSHSGRGSYEQYF	TGTGCCAGCAGTCACAGCGGGAGGGGTTCCTACGAGCAGTACTTC
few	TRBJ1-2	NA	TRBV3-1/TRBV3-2	CASSYNYGYTF	TGTGCCAGCAGCTATAACTATGGCTACACCTTC
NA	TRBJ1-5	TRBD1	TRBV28	CASIGQVGSNQPQHF	TGTGCCAGCATAGGACAGGTCGGTAGCAATCAGCCCCAGCATTTT
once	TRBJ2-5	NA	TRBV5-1	CASSLYGNGQETQYF	TGCGCCAGCAGCTTGTATGGCAACGGGCAAGAGACCCAGTACTTC
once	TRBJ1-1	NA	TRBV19	CASSRTEDTEAFF	TGTGCCAGTAGTCGGACAGAAGACACTGAAGCTTTCTTT
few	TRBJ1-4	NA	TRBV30	CAWSRDIREKLFF	TGTGCCTGGAGTAGGGACATTCGTGAAAAACTGTTTTTT